This paragraph covers one T cell receptor beta chain sequence. What this receptor recognizes is not known. The record has no base qualities; no much larger clone is one base away. This entry belongs to a study of T cell responses to AZD1222 COVID-19 vaccine (dated by TCRdb to 2020 to 2022). About the investigation overall: AZD1222 recipients with second doses at about 4 weeks or about 12 weeks were pooled, because spike-specific TCR depth and breadth did not differ between schedules. TCR sequencing was performed for 230 to 250 trial participants, of whom about 200 were given two doses of AZD1222 and 26 were given two doses of MenACWY control vaccine. Enrollment into the trials was organized by age into subgroups of 18-55, 56-69 and 70-plus years, and those subgroups contained roughly 140, 27 and 60 TCR-sequenced participants, respectively. The full study reports these points: Conclusions about previously exposed vaccinees are limited, since just 6 or 7 AZD1222 recipients were seropositive for SARS-CoV-2 at baseline. Reportedly, close to half of the unique spike-specific TCRs recognized epitopes lying outside the regions that are mutated in the B.1.351 and B.1.1.7 variants. CD4 TCRs associated with the vaccine covered the entire spike protein, and the dominant responses were in regions 160-218 and 743-854. Participants were mostly white British, with more females than males. The authors suggested clonal diversity may have been underestimated. The 56-69-year group was small, and its depth increase did not reach significance, likely because of low power. Because no day 14 peak-response samples were available, repertoires were characterized only after the peak T cell response. After two AZD1222 doses, both the breadth and the depth of spike-specific TCRs were significantly higher than at day 0 and than in MenACWY recipients.

The CDR3 regions of human TCRbeta chains were analyzed by immunosequencing. As for the authors' bioinformatics: TCRs in the repertoires were compared against a reference library of SARS-CoV-2-specific TCRs that had been generated with the MIRA antigen-specificity platform. Breadth was defined as the fraction of unique TCRs that were SARS-CoV-2-associated, and depth was defined as the fraction of total T cells that were SARS-CoV-2-associated. Using the MIRA data, each spike-specific TCR was assigned both to the spike region to which the TCR was reactive and to a CD4 or CD8 class. Log10-transformed breadth and depth values were compared by one-way ANOVA with Sidak's multiple comparisons tests. TCRdb provides this immuneACCESS table in a form limited to in-frame rearrangements. Some clones are lacking; in checked studies, under half of them reflect an unresolved V gene, and why the rest are absent is not known. V and J calls and clone size are those listed in that table; D and trimming were worked out from the DNA. The sample includes under 130,000 clones, with about 87% observed a single time. Jointly, the top ten make up roughly 20% of the sample.

According to the study, the label for this sample's time point signals: baseline before first vaccination. The vaccinee samples were drawn from two UK trials, COV001 and COV002, one of which was a single-blind randomized controlled phase 2/3 trial testing AZD1222 (ChAdOx1 nCoV-19) in healthy adults. For TCRbeta chain sequencing, PBMC samples from trial participants were taken at day 0 and at day 28 after the second dose. Sequenced material: peripheral blood, taken on day 0 of AZD1222 vaccination. This TCR derives from an adult in good health.

CDR3 loop: CASSPPAYAGYGYTF. The DNA sequence follows: TGTGCCAGCAGCCCGCCCGCCTACGCCGGCTATGGCTACACCTTC. Here the chain combines TRBV28 and TRBJ1-2, with the D gene call left open. Including cysteine and phenylalanine, the CDR3 has 15 amino acids. Left in the record is the CDR3 DNA by itself, 45 bases read in frame from the first base. V loses 6 bases, J loses 4 bases, and the germline ends lie 18 bases apart. The germline V gene specifies MDHEN as CDR1 and SYDVKM as CDR2.